Below, one T cell receptor (beta chain) is given with its context. Sorted subsets were amplified in replicate PCRs using 200 ng DNA, 25,000 to 30,000 T cell genomes. The assay was immunoSEQ multiplex PCR, and TCRdb's table has in-frame clones only and misses some. The table lists about 1 million clones, roughly 80% of them singletons. The entry originates in a study of shared clonotypes between healthy human individuals. All the donors were Caucasian adults who lived in Nashville, Tennessee. The TCR was taken from a man between 18 and 29 years old in good health. What was sequenced was memory CD4+ T cells sorted from blood. Noted subset: CD45RA-negative fraction.

The CDR3 DNA reads TGTGCCAGCAGCCGCTTCTCACAGGGGGCGTATGGCTACACCTTC. Protein product: CASSRFSQGAYGYTF. The J gene is TRBJ1-2, the V gene TRBV5-8, with 9 bases matching TRBD1. Trimming cost V 4 bases and J 5 bases; bases outside gene matches: 9. CDR3 length equals 15 residues. The germline CDR1 and CDR2 sequences are SGHTS and YDEGEE.